Below, one T cell receptor beta chain is given with its context. The entry originates in a study of technical replicates of blood from several donors. Germline-derived CDR1 and CDR2 are SGHDN and FVKESK. The ends lost 0 bases at V and 7 bases at J; junction bases unmatched: 8. The CDR3 has 16 residues. Profiling relied on immunoSEQ multiplex PCR, and the TCRdb table lists in-frame clones only, not all of them. The sample has roughly 80,000 clones; 94% are singletons. V is TRBV14 and J is TRBJ2-1; TRBD2 agrees at 8 bases. Material for sequencing was T cells isolated from PBMCs. The TCR sequence derives from a human donor in good health. CDR3 DNA sequence: TGTGCCAGCAGCCAAGATTCGGGACTAGTCTGGAATGAGCAGTTCTTC. Translated: CASSQDSGLVWNEQFF. Full variable domain (rest looked up from reference TRBV14 and TRBJ2-1): EAGVTQFPSHSVIEKGQTVTLRCDPISGHDNLYWYRRVMGKEIKFLLHFVKESKQDESGMPNNRFLAERTGGTYSTLKVQPAELEDSGVYFCASSQDSGLVWNEQFFGPGTRLTVL.